Below, 22 T cell receptor beta chains from the same sample are listed, as sequenced in a study of T cell responses to AZD1222 COVID-19 vaccine (dated by TCRdb to 2020 to 2022). Libraries were prepared through the immunoSEQ multiplex PCR assay. TCRdb provides this immuneACCESS table in a form limited to in-frame rearrangements. Some clones are lacking; in checked studies, under half of them reflect an unresolved V gene, and why the rest are absent is not known. A total of over 100,000 clones appear in this sample, roughly 90% of them only once. In total, the top ten clones hold around 0.98% of the sample. Per the publication, the time point label means: about 28 days (+/-7) after the second vaccine dose. This material consisted of peripheral blood, taken 28 days after the second AZD1222 dose. The receptors come from an adult who received the AZD1222 COVID-19 vaccine.

This chain connects TRBV11-2 to TRBJ2-1, with D maybe TRBD2 (6 bases). V lost 1 base and J 0 bases, leaving 16 bases between the germline ends. CDR1 SGHAT and CDR2 FQNNGV come from the germline V gene. This CDR3 comprises 18 residues. The CDR3 spells CASSLGGSGSVSYNEQFF. CDR3 nucleotide sequence: TGTGCCAGCAGCTTAGGAGGTTCCGGGAGTGTCTCCTACAATGAGCAGTTCTTC.

The V gene is TRBV29-1, the J gene TRBJ2-2; 11 bases map to TRBD2. This CDR3 has 17 amino acids. V trimming: 3 bases; J trimming: 1 base; junction bases outside the gene matches: 7. Germline loops: CDR1 SQVTM, CDR2 ANQGSEA. CDR3 protein: CSVELAGGGGNTGELFF. CDR3 sequence (DNA): TGCAGCGTTGAGCTAGCGGGAGGAGGGGGGAACACCGGGGAGCTGTTTTTT.

The genes are TRBV7-6 and TRBJ1-4, with D possibly being TRBD1 (6 bases). The CDR3 covers 15 residues. From germline, CDR1 is SGHVS and CDR2 FNYEAQ. The V end lost 6 bases, the J end lost 5 bases, and 16 bases lay between the germline ends. DNA of the CDR3: TGTGCCAGCAGACTTACCGGGACACCAAATGAAAAACTGTTTTTT. This sequence encodes CASRLTGTPNEKLFF.

A remark on this clone: This sample includes further DNA sequences coding for the same CDR3. This chain uses TRBV5-4 with TRBJ1-4; the D is unclear. Germline CDR1 reads SGHNT; CDR2 reads YYREEE (reference sequence). The CDR3 contains 12 residues. The ends were cut back, 1 base at V and 8 bases at J, with 6 bases in the middle. The CDR3 nucleotides are TGTGCCAGCAGCTTGCTAGGCGAAAAACTGTTTTTT. Translation: CASSLLGEKLFF.

The V gene is TRBV28, the J gene TRBJ2-7, with a tentative D call TRBD2 (7 bases). The CDR3 loop spans 15 amino acids. CDR1 is MDHEN and CDR2 is SYDVKM in the germline V gene. V lost 10 bases to trimming and J lost 5 bases, with 24 bases between them. The CDR3 DNA reads TGTGCCACACTCACGGGGGGCTTAAGGTACAACGAGCAGTACTTC. This translates into CATLTGGLRYNEQYF.

The chain joins TRBV5-1 to TRBJ2-3, with a possible D match to TRBD1 (5 bases). There are 13 residues in the CDR3. The V and J ends lost 7 bases and 0 bases respectively, with 9 bases between them. The germline gives CDR1 SGHRS, CDR2 YFSETQ. The CDR3 reads CASGRDSTDTQYF. The CDR3 DNA reads TGCGCCAGCGGCAGGGATAGCACAGATACGCAGTATTTT.

The chain has TRBV4-1 and TRBJ2-2, with D perhaps matching TRBD1 (5 bases). Germline CDR1 is MGHRA and CDR2 is YSYEKL. Trimming removed 4 bases from V and 3 bases from J, with 21 bases in between. CDR3 length: 18 amino acids. The DNA for the CDR3 is TGCGCCAGCAGCCTATGGGGTATCATGGACACGGACACCGGGGAGCTGTTTTTT. It codes for CASSLWGIMDTDTGELFF.

The rearrangement uses TRBV28 and TRBJ1-5; possible D gene TRBD1, 5 bases. The CDR3 is made up of 17 amino acids. Trimming took 3 bases from V and 2 from J, leaving 17 bases between them. The germline V gene encodes CDR1 MDHEN and CDR2 SYDVKM. CDR3 DNA sequence: TGTGCCAGCAGTTTGGGGCAGGACCCTTTTGGCAATCAGCCCCAGCATTTT. This gives the protein CASSLGQDPFGNQPQHF.

This rearrangement joins TRBV3-1 (or the pseudogene TRBV3-2) to TRBJ2-1; D is perhaps TRBD2 (6 bases). Germline lookup yields CDR1 LGHDT and CDR2 YNNKEL (reference sequence). The CDR3 spans 13 residues. Trimming removed 8 bases from V and 6 bases from J, with 14 bases in between. CDR3 bases: TGTGCCAGCGGGGAGCTAGCGCCCAATGAGCAGTTCTTC. This gives the protein CASGELAPNEQFF.

The chain recombines TRBV3-1 (or the pseudogene TRBV3-2) with TRBJ1-1; D is undetermined. This CDR3 is built from 12 residues. Trimming cost V 4 bases and J 3 bases, with 6 bases left between them. Germline V CDR1 and CDR2: LGHDT, YNNKEL (reference sequence). The CDR3 DNA reads TGTGCCAGCAGCCGACTCGACACTGAAGCTTTCTTT. Encoded protein: CASSRLDTEAFF.

CDR3 coding DNA: TGTGCCAGCTCACCATCGGCACAGGGGGCGGCCGGGGAGCTGTTTTTT. Encoded protein: CASSPSAQGAAGELFF. The chain combines TRBV18 with TRBJ2-2; 9 bases align to TRBD1. Germline-derived CDR1 and CDR2 are KGHSH and LQKENI. The CDR3 runs to 16 residues. V trimming: 2 bases; J trimming: 6 bases; junction bases outside the gene matches: 7.

The rearrangement joins TRBV5-1 to TRBJ1-6, with D unresolved. V was shortened by 2 bases and J by 0 bases, with 12 bases between the two germline ends. Germline CDR1 reads SGHRS; CDR2 reads YFSETQ. This CDR3 is 17 amino acids long. CDR3 bases: TGCGCCAGCAGCTTATCGCCAAGAGACTCCTATAATTCACCCCTCCACTTT. Protein: CASSLSPRDSYNSPLHF.

The CDR3 is CASSSPGQTNTGELFF. CDR3 DNA sequence: TGTGCCAGCAGTTCCCCGGGACAGACGAACACCGGGGAGCTGTTTTTT. This chain uses TRBV28 with TRBJ2-2; 7 positions agree with TRBD1. V lost 4 bases to trimming and J lost 0 bases; unmatched junction nucleotides: 5. The length of the CDR3 is 16 residues. Germline V lookup: CDR1 MDHEN, CDR2 SYDVKM.

The rearrangement uses TRBV6-5 and TRBJ1-2, with D possibly matching TRBD1 (5 bases). Trimming cost V 2 bases and J 7 bases, with 14 bases left between them. Germline V lookup: CDR1 MNHEY, CDR2 SVGAGI. The CDR3 has 14 residues. The CDR3 nucleotides are TGTGCCAGCAGTTACCCCCGGGACCTTCCTGGCTACACCTTC. It is translated as CASSYPRDLPGYTF.

The CDR3 DNA is TGTGCCACCCGGGACACCCACATGAACACTGAAGCTTTCTTT. This translates into CATRDTHMNTEAFF. V usage is TRBV6-5 and J usage is TRBJ1-1; tentatively, D is TRBD1 (6 bases). The CDR3 totals 14 residues. The V end lost 10 bases, the J end lost 0 bases, and 15 bases lay between the germline ends. Germline assignment: CDR1 MNHEY and CDR2 SVGAGI.

The chain combines TRBV27 with TRBJ1-1, with D maybe TRBD1 (5 bases). With 5 bases removed from V and 5 bases from J, the gap between germline ends came to 9 bases. Germline V gene data show CDR1 as MNHEY and CDR2 as SMNVEV (reference sequence). The CDR3 runs to 12 residues. The CDR3: CASSTYRTEAFF. CDR3 in DNA: TGTGCCAGCAGTACCTACAGGACTGAAGCTTTCTTT.

The rearrangement uses TRBV4-2 and TRBJ2-7, with D possibly being TRBD1 (6 bases). V gave up 3 bases and J gave up 5 bases, with 20 bases separating them. Germline V gene lookup returns CDR1 LGHNA and CDR2 YNFKEQ. This CDR3 spans 16 amino acids. In DNA, the CDR3 is TGTGCCAGCAGCCAGAACCACGGGACACCATCAAACGAGCAGTACTTC. Translating gives CASSQNHGTPSNEQYF.

In DNA form, the CDR3 reads TGTGCCAGCAGGGACAGGGCGGCTGGCTACACCTTC. Protein product: CASRDRAAGYTF. The J gene is TRBJ1-2, the V gene TRBV2; TRBD1 agrees at 8 bases. The germline V gene encodes CDR1 SNHLY and CDR2 FYNNEI. The J segment lost 7 bases and the V segment lost 6 bases, leaving 4 bases of the junction unmatched. This CDR3 region has 12 residues.

This chain joins TRBV23-1 and TRBJ2-7, with D perhaps matching TRBD1 (9 bases). TRBV23-1 is designated an ORF whose function remains uncertain. With 0 bases removed from V and 0 bases from J, the gap between germline ends came to 24 bases. The CDR3 extends over 20 amino acids. The CDR3 DNA reads as TGCGCCAGCAGTCAATCTCCCCGGGGGGGACAGGGACACTACTCCTACGAGCAGTACTTC. The encoded protein is CASSQSPRGGQGHYSYEQYF.

The J gene is TRBJ1-2, the V gene TRBV18; D gene uncertain. CDR1 is KGHSH, CDR2 LQKENI, per germline. The CDR3 spans 14 residues. Trimming left V 2 bases short and J 8 bases short, with 15 bases between. CDR3 protein: CASSPSGLTGGYTF. The CDR3 region has the DNA TGTGCCAGCTCACCATCCGGTTTAACGGGCGGCTACACCTTC.

The chain couples TRBV15 to TRBJ2-5, with D uncertain. The CDR3 length is 12 residues. The V gene's germline CDR1 is LNHNV and CDR2 YYDKDF (reference sequence). Trimming removed 5 bases at V and 5 bases at J, with 9 bases between. The chain's CDR3 is CATSFSTETQYF. For the CDR3, the DNA is TGTGCCACCAGCTTTAGCACGGAGACCCAGTACTTC.

The genes are TRBV5-1 and TRBJ2-2; D is undetermined. Germline V gives CDR1 SGHRS, CDR2 YFSETQ. CDR3 size: 14 residues. The germline V and J ends were trimmed by 1 base and 8 bases, with 12 bases remaining between them. Here the CDR3 reads CASSLSRAVGELFF. The CDR3, as DNA: TGCGCCAGCAGCTTGTCAAGAGCCGTAGGGGAGCTGTTTTTT.